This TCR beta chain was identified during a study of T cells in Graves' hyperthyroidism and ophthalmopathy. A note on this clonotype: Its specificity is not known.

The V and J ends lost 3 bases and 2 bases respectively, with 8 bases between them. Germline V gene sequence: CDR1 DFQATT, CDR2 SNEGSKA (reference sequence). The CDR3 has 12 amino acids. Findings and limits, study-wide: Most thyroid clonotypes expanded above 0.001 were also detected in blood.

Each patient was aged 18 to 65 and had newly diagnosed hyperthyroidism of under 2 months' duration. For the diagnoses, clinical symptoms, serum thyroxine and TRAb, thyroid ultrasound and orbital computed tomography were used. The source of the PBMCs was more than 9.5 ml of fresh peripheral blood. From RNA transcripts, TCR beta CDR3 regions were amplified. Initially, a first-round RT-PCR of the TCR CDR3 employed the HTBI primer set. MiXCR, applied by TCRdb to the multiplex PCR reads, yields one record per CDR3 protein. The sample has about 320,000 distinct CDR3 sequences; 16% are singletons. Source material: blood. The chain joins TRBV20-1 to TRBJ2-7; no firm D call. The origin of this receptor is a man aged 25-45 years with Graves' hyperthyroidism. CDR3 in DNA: TGCAGTGCTAGTCTTCTAGCCTACGAGCAGTACTTC. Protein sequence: CSASLLAYEQYF.